The subject of this entry is one TCR beta chain. The antigen is unknown. This entry comes from a study of T cell responses to AZD1222 COVID-19 vaccine. Sequencing was performed with immunoSEQ multiplex PCR; in TCRdb, only in-frame clones are kept and a portion is missing. Of 200,000 or so clones in the sample, about 89% are singletons; the top ten hold 2.5% to 3%. Whole-study findings and limits: Only five or six people who got AZD1222 tested seropositive at baseline. Of spike-specific TCRs, nearly half reportedly target regions left unmutated in variants. The donor group comprised mostly white British people and more females; the analysis possibly underestimated clonal diversity.

Germline V gene data show CDR1 as MDHEN and CDR2 as SYDVKM. This CDR3 comprises 12 residues. This sequence joins TRBV28 and TRBJ2-1, with D possibly being TRBD1 or TRBD2 (5 bases each). Specimen: peripheral blood, collected on day 0 of MenACWY control vaccination. The receptor was isolated from an adult in good health. The CDR3 DNA reads TGTGGTTATGGGGGCTCCTACAATGAGCAGTTCTTC. Translated, it gives CGYGGSYNEQFF.